The rows below give T cell receptor beta chains drawn from one sample of a study of CD8+CD57+ T cells in acquired aplastic anemia. TCRdb reprocessed the reads with MiXCR, giving one entry per CDR3 protein. The table has around 230,000 distinct CDR3 sequences, about 59% seen once. The specimen was sorted CD4+, CD8+, or CD8+CD57+ T cells (not recorded which) from PBMCs. The receptors were sampled from a human donor in good health. Both conserved end residues are part of each CDR3. The D gene is left open where the match is weak. Clone sizes are given selectively: once, few, many, or a class where the clone is expanded.

size: many; V: TRBV25-1; D: TRBD1; J: TRBJ1-2; CDR3: CASSEPGQTYGYTF; DNA: TGTGCCAGCAGTGAGCCGGGACAGACATATGGCTACACCTTC
size: NA; V: TRBV2; D: NA; J: TRBJ2-7; CDR3: CASRVGQGPYEQYF; DNA: TGTGCCAGCAGGGTAGGGCAGGGTCCCTACGAGCAGTACTTC
size: NA; V: TRBV10-3; D: NA; J: TRBJ1-2; CDR3: CASGQGLNYGYTF; DNA: TGTGCCAGCGGACAAGGCCTAAACTATGGCTACACCTTC
size: few; V: TRBV7-2; D: NA; J: TRBJ2-7; CDR3: CASRKTGFGDEQYF; DNA: TGTGCCAGCAGGAAAACAGGGTTTGGTGACGAGCAGTACTTC
size: NA; V: TRBV15; D: NA; J: TRBJ2-1; CDR3: CATLGREQFF; DNA: TGTGCCACCCTCGGTCGAGAGCAGTTCTTC
size: NA; V: TRBV10-3; D: NA; J: TRBJ1-2; CDR3: CAISELVSTDYGYTF; DNA: TGTGCCATCAGTGAGTTGGTATCTACGGACTATGGCTACACCTTC
size: many; V: TRBV6-5; D: TRBD1; J: TRBJ2-7; CDR3: CASSVTGGGYEQYF; DNA: TGTGCCAGCAGTGTGACAGGGGGCGGGTACGAGCAGTACTTC
size: NA; V: TRBV20-1; D: TRBD2; J: TRBJ2-3; CDR3: CSARAGLASKVGTDTQYF; DNA: TGCAGTGCTAGAGCCGGACTAGCCTCGAAGGTGGGCACAGATACGCAGTATTTT
size: few; V: TRBV27; D: TRBD1; J: TRBJ1-4; CDR3: CASSFGTGGDEKLFF; DNA: TGTGCCAGCAGTTTTGGGACAGGGGGAGACGAAAAACTGTTTTTT
size: NA; V: TRBV24-1; D: NA; J: TRBJ2-7; CDR3: CATSEVGIGPISFYF; DNA: TGTGCCACCAGTGAGGTTGGAATTGGTCCAATCAGTTTCTACTTC
size: NA; V: TRBV7-2; D: NA; J: TRBJ1-6; CDR3: CASSFGQGYSPLHF; DNA: TGTGCCAGCAGCTTTGGGCAGGGGTATTCACCCCTCCACTTT
size: NA; V: TRBV19; D: NA; J: TRBJ1-2; CDR3: CASSIAIARTRGYTF; DNA: TGTGCCAGTAGTATAGCAATCGCCCGCACCCGGGGCTACACCTTC
size: once; V: TRBV7-9; D: NA; J: TRBJ1-4; CDR3: CASSSRQATTNEKLFF; DNA: TGTGCCAGCAGCTCACGACAGGCGACAACTAATGAAAAACTGTTTTTT
size: NA; V: TRBV7-9; D: NA; J: TRBJ1-4; CDR3: CASSLGQVVAGEKLFF; DNA: TGTGCCAGCAGCTTAGGGCAGGTGGTAGCGGGTGAAAAACTGTTTTTT
size: many; V: TRBV5-1; D: NA; J: TRBJ1-2; CDR3: CASGDKGRYGYTF; DNA: TGCGCCAGCGGGGACAAGGGGCGCTATGGCTACACCTTC
size: NA; V: TRBV10-1; D: NA; J: TRBJ2-5; CDR3: CASSERGQETQYF; DNA: TGCGCCAGCAGTGAGCGGGGACAAGAGACCCAGTACTTC
size: NA; V: TRBV2; D: NA; J: TRBJ2-7; CDR3: CASSGLEQYF; DNA: TGTGCCAGCAGTGGACTGGAGCAGTACTTC
size: NA; V: TRBV19; D: NA; J: TRBJ1-1; CDR3: CASSGYRAMNTEAFF; DNA: TGTGCCAGTAGTGGTTATCGGGCCATGAACACTGAAGCTTTCTTT
size: few; V: TRBV5-4; D: NA; J: TRBJ2-7; CDR3: CASSLEGTPHEQYF; DNA: TGTGCCAGCAGCTTGGAAGGGACCCCCCACGAGCAGTACTTC
size: NA; V: TRBV29-1; D: NA; J: TRBJ1-2; CDR3: CSVEGVWGTYGYTF; DNA: TGCAGCGTTGAGGGGGTATGGGGGACCTATGGCTACACCTTC
size: NA; V: TRBV5-6; D: NA; J: TRBJ2-5; CDR3: CASSIQGGFETQYF; DNA: TGTGCCAGCAGCATTCAGGGGGGGTTTGAGACCCAGTACTTC
size: NA; V: TRBV9; D: TRBD1; J: TRBJ1-1; CDR3: CASGSSGGGTEAFF; DNA: TGTGCCAGCGGATCCTCAGGGGGCGGCACTGAAGCTTTCTTT
size: many; V: TRBV7-9; D: TRBD2; J: TRBJ2-7; CDR3: CASSHTSGSFYEQYF; DNA: TGTGCCAGCAGCCACACTAGCGGGAGTTTTTACGAGCAGTACTTC
size: NA; V: TRBV2; D: TRBD2; J: TRBJ2-2; CDR3: CASRTLAGAEVGELFF; DNA: TGTGCCAGCAGAACCTTAGCGGGGGCCGAGGTCGGGGAGCTGTTTTTT
size: NA; V: TRBV9; D: NA; J: TRBJ1-1; CDR3: CASSAGGGGTEAFF; DNA: TGTGCCAGCAGCGCTGGAGGGGGTGGGACTGAAGCTTTCTTT
size: NA; V: TRBV2; D: NA; J: TRBJ1-6; CDR3: CASSASRPGNSPLHF; DNA: TGTGCCAGCAGCGCGTCGAGGCCGGGGAATTCACCCCTCCACTTT
size: NA; V: TRBV5-1; D: NA; J: TRBJ1-2; CDR3: CASSRTEANYGYTF; DNA: TGCGCCAGCAGCCGGACGGAAGCTAACTATGGCTACACCTTC